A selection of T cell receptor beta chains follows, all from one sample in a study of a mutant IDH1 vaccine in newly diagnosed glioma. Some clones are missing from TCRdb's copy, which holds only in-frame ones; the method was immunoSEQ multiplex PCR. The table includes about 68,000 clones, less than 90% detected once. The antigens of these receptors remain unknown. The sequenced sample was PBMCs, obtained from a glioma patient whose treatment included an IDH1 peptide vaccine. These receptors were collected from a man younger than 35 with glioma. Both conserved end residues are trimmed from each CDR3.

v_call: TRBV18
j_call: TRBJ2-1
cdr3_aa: ASSPTSRAARHNEQF

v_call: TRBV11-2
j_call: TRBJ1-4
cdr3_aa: ASSSGTGGMSNEKLF

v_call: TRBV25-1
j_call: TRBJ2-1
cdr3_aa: ASSELGAVGQRGGEI

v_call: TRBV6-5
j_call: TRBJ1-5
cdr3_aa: ASSSTGTGRNQPQH

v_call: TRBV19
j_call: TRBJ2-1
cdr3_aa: ASSIDPPGAGGINEQF

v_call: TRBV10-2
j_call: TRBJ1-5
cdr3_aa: ASMRDPSGQGRGQPQH

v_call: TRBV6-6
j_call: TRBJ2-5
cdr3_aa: ASSYTSPQETQY

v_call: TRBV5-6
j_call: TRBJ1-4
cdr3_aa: ASSPTGTGDEKLF

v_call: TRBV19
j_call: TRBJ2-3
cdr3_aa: ASHRGFGTDTQY

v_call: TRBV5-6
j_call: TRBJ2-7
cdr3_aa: ASSLGRGVYEQY

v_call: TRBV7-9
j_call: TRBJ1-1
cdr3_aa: ASSLGDRAV

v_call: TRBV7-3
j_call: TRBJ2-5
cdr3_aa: ASSLFSKGETQY

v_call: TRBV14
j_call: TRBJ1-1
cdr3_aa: ASSLGRVGTEAF

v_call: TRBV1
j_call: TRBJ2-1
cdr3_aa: TSSQEPWTGYNEQF

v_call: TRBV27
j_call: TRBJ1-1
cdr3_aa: ASSLQTNTEAF

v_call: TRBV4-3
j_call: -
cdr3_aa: ASSREFGTGYEQY

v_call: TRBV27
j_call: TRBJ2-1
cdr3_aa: ASSFRGQGYNEQF

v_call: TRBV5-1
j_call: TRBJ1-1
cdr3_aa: ASSLEIRGEAF

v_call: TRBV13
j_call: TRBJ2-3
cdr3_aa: ASSSRRASTDTQY

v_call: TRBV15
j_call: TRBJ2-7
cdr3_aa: ATSNRRRSYEQY

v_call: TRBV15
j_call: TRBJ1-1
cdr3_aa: ATTTTLTGRETEAF

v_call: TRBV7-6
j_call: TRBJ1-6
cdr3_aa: ASSDGQYNSPLH

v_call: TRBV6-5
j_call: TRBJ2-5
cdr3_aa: ASSLRHTEDTQY

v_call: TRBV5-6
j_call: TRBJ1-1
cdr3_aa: ASSLEGGAITEAF